This T cell receptor beta chain is drawn from a study of identical twins. V gave up 1 base and J gave up 2 bases; unmatched junction bases: 4. The CDR3 is 17 residues long. Via MiXCR, TCRdb re-called the 5' RACE reads, giving one row per CDR3 protein. This sample yields 500,000 to 700,000 distinct CDR3 sequences, of which just over 7% are seen a single time; 1.6% belongs to the top ten. The same data also went into a second study, on yellow fever vaccine responses in identical twins.

This clonotype originated in a woman younger than 35 in good health. The chain is built from TRBV12-3 or TRBV12-4 and TRBJ2-7; 14 positions agree with TRBD2. Material for sequencing was PBMCs. CDR3 residues: CASSLGTSGRRAYEQYF. DNA for the CDR3: TGTGCCAGCAGTTTAGGGACTAGCGGGAGGAGGGCCTACGAGCAGTACTTC.